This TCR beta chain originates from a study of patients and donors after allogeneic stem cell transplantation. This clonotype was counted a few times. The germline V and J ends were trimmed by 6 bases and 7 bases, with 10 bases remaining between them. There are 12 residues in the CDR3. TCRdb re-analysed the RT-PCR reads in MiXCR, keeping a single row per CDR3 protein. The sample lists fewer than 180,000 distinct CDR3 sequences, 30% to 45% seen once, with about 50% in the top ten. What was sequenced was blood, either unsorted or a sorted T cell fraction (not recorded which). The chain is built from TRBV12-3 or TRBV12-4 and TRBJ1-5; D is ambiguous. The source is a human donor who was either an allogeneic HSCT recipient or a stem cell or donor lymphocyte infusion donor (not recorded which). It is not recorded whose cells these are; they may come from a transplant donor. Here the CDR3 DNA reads TGTGCCAGCAGAAATCTGGGCCAGCCCCAGCATTTT. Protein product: CASRNLGQPQHF.